The source of this TCR beta chain is a study of beta chain features in type 1 diabetes. Isolation of CD4+ naive, central memory, regulatory and stem cell-like memory cells was achieved by sorting via CD45RO/CCR7/CD25/CD127/CD95/CD27. The sample holds a few counts of this clone. Reverse transcribing all isolated RNA meant expressed TCRB transcripts were sequenced. Assay: immunoSEQ multiplex PCR; the TCRdb copy retains only in-frame clones and omits some. This sample has over 150,000 clones, with around an eighth found just once. The germline V gene encodes CDR1 MNHEY and CDR2 SVGAGI. V trimming: 6 bases; J trimming: 7 bases; junction bases outside the gene matches: 9. The length of the CDR3 is 14 residues.

Sequencing input: central memory CD4+ T cells from blood. The rearrangement uses TRBV6-5 and TRBJ2-1; the match to TRBD2 covers 7 bases. The receptor's source is a woman younger than 35 in good health. The CDR3, as DNA: TGTGCCAGCAGCCCCCCCGGACTAGGGAATGAGCAGTTCTTC. Encoded protein: CASSPPGLGNEQFF.